Listed below are T cell receptor beta chains from one sample, sequenced in a study of regulatory T cells in long-lasting Graves disease. TCRdb itself ran the multiplex PCR reads through MiXCR, one entry per CDR3 protein. The sample holds some 450,000 distinct CDR3 sequences, roughly 15% seen once. The same data also went into a second study, on T cells in Graves' hyperthyroidism and ophthalmopathy.

This sample comprised peripheral blood mononuclear cells (PBMCs), obtained at new diagnosis, from a patient treated with antithyroid drugs. The origin of the receptors is a woman aged 30 to 39 with Graves disease. CDR3s leave out the opening cysteine and the closing phenylalanine or tryptophan.

v_gene: TRBV18
CDR3aa: ASSDRDNEQF

v_gene: TRBV18
CDR3aa: ASSPGQGNEQY

v_gene: TRBV5-1
CDR3aa: ASSLGLQGANYGYT

v_gene: TRBV20-1
CDR3aa: SAYHWGEDEDNEQF

v_gene: TRBV10-2
CDR3aa: ASARAGLWELF

v_gene: TRBV4-1
CDR3aa: ASSQAVGQETQY

v_gene: TRBV5-1
CDR3aa: ASSSTSETQY

v_gene: TRBV2
CDR3aa: ASKRGTGQETQY

v_gene: TRBV19
CDR3aa: ATSGLAAHNEQF

v_gene: TRBV7-8
CDR3aa: ASSLAWLEDRDRNNYGYT

v_gene: TRBV7-9
CDR3aa: ASSPAAYSNQPQH

v_gene: TRBV20-1
CDR3aa: SARDPLVGSNQPQH

v_gene: TRBV2
CDR3aa: ASSEASRLELKPQY

v_gene: TRBV12-3/TRBV12-4
CDR3aa: ASSLSPAEQF

v_gene: TRBV7-3
CDR3aa: ASSSQEGSTDTQY

v_gene: TRBV30
CDR3aa: AWRSGTTTSYEQY

v_gene: TRBV9
CDR3aa: ASSAPAGLAGGRIDTQY

v_gene: TRBV6-2/TRBV6-3
CDR3aa: ASSQDDGWAEAF